The 10 T cell receptor beta chains given below trace back to one sample, sequenced in a study of regulatory T cells in long-lasting Graves disease. Combining iRepertoire HTBI primers with Arm-PCR of CDR3 regions, the authors built TCR beta libraries. TCRdb analysed the multiplex PCR reads with MiXCR anew, one entry per CDR3 protein. The sample consists of about 440,000 distinct CDR3 sequences, 14% to 15% of them appearing once. Documented time point: newly diagnosed GD, antithyroid drugs for less than 3 months. RNA isolated from PBMCs was used to make the TCR library. The same data also went into a second study, on T cells in Graves' hyperthyroidism and ophthalmopathy.

The specimen comprised peripheral blood mononuclear cells (PBMCs), sampled at new diagnosis, from a patient treated with antithyroid drugs. All receptors derive from a woman in her thirties with Graves disease.

This clonotype was counted at least ten times. V usage is TRBV30 and J usage is TRBJ1-1, with 8 bases that match TRBD1. The CDR3 spans 17 residues. Losses at the gene ends were 4 bases for V and 3 bases for J; bases not matched to a gene: 16. The germline CDR1 and CDR2 sequences are GTSNPN and SVGIG (reference sequence). In DNA, the CDR3 is TGTGCCTGGACCCCTATCAGGGGGCGCCCATCGGACACTGAAGCTTTCTTT. Its protein product is CAWTPIRGRPSDTEAFF.

This clonotype was recorded a few times. This chain uses TRBV14 with TRBJ1-3; D remains ambiguous. The CDR3 length is 16 residues. Trimming removed 3 bases at V and 0 bases at J, with 12 bases between. Looked up from germline, CDR1 is SGHDN and CDR2 is FVKESK. CDR3 DNA sequence: TGTGCCAGCAGCCAGCTCGACTCAAACTCTGGAAACACCATATATTTT. It translates to CASSQLDSNSGNTIYF.

Only a few counts were recorded for this clonotype. The chain joins TRBV9 to TRBJ2-1; possible D gene TRBD2, 5 bases. The CDR3 length is 14 residues. The germline gives CDR1 SGDLS, CDR2 YYNGEE. V was shortened by 2 bases and J by 5 bases, with 11 bases between the two germline ends. This CDR3 reads CASSVYGVDNEQFF. CDR3 DNA: TGTGCCAGCAGCGTCTACGGGGTAGACAATGAGCAGTTCTTC.

In this sample, this clonotype turned up many times. The chain couples TRBV20-1 to TRBJ2-7; 10 positions agree with TRBD2. The CDR3 has 14 amino acids. Looked up from germline, CDR1 is DFQATT and CDR2 is SNEGSKA (reference sequence). Trimming took 5 bases from V and 0 from J; bases not matched to a gene: 4. This CDR3 is CSAPLAGSSYEQYF. The CDR3 DNA is TGCAGTGCTCCACTAGCGGGGTCCTCCTACGAGCAGTACTTC.

V is TRBV10-2 and J is TRBJ2-2; 10 nucleotides agree with TRBD2. V lost 6 bases and J lost 1; bases outside the gene matches: 11. The CDR3 totals 18 residues. Per the germline V gene, CDR1 is WSHSY and CDR2 is SAAADI. CDR3 DNA: TGCGCCAGCAGGCCCTCTCGGACTAGCGGAGAGAACACCGGGGAGCTGTTTTTT. Protein product: CASRPSRTSGENTGELFF.

This clonotype was found many times. V usage is TRBV12-3 or TRBV12-4 and J usage is TRBJ2-3, with 10 bases lining up with TRBD2. J lost 2 bases, V lost 3 bases, and 2 bases had no gene match. The CDR3 length is 15 residues. The CDR3 protein is CASSFLAGATDTQYF. The CDR3 bases are TGTGCCAGCAGTTTCCTAGCGGGAGCCACAGATACGCAGTATTTT.

This clonotype was found a few times. A read error may explain this, as a much larger clone is one base away. The chain links TRBV28 to TRBJ2-7; 11 bases line up with TRBD1. CDR1 is MDHEN, CDR2 SYDVKM, per germline. The CDR3 covers 17 residues. With 3 bases clipped from V and 5 bases from J, the junction kept 12 bases outside the gene matches. Written as DNA, the CDR3 is TGTGCCAGCAGTTTTGTACGTAGGACAGGGGGCCGAGACGAGCAGTACTTC. Translation: CASSFVRRTGGRDEQYF.

J is TRBJ1-2 and V is TRBV27; D gene ambiguous. Germline CDR1 reads MNHEY; CDR2 reads SMNVEV (reference sequence). Trimming removed 0 bases at V and 1 base at J, with 6 bases between. There are 14 residues in the CDR3. Here the CDR3 reads CASSLSANNYGYTF. In DNA, the CDR3 is TGTGCCAGCAGTTTATCAGCCAATAACTATGGCTACACCTTC.

This clonotype was seen a few times. The J gene is TRBJ2-7, the V gene TRBV5-5; D uncertain. The CDR3 spans 14 residues. Trimming stripped 4 bases from V and 5 bases from J, with 16 bases between. Germline V gene lookup returns CDR1 SGHKS and CDR2 YYEKEE (reference sequence). CDR3 coding DNA: TGTGCCAGCAGCCCGAAAAGGCAGTCCCACGAGCAGTACTTC. Its translation is CASSPKRQSHEQYF.

V is TRBV6-1 and J is TRBJ1-2; 7 nucleotides line up with TRBD1. Germline CDR1 MNHNS, CDR2 SASEGT. With 5 bases clipped from V and 4 bases from J, the junction kept 10 bases outside the gene matches. This CDR3 comprises 15 residues. CDR3 region: CASSPPKGTAYGYTF. The CDR3 region has the DNA TGTGCCAGCAGTCCTCCAAAAGGGACAGCCTATGGCTACACCTTC.